Following are 6 T cell receptor beta chains from one sample sequenced in a study of cytotoxic CD8 clonotypes in ibrutinib-treated CLL. Measured with immunoSEQ multiplex PCR; TCRdb has only the in-frame clones, and not every one. The table records 45,000 or so clones, about three fifths of them present only once. The material sequenced was PBMCs, taken after 24 months of ibrutinib treatment. These receptors originate from a human donor with chronic lymphocytic leukemia.

The V call is TRBV5-1, the J call TRBJ2-7; D is unclear. CDR1 and CDR2 from the germline V gene are SGHRS and YFSETQ. The CDR3 is 12 residues long. Trimming removed 4 bases from V and 2 bases from J, with 7 bases in between. CDR3 amino acids: CASSDRAYEQYF. The CDR3 DNA sequence: TGCGCCAGCAGCGACCGGGCCTACGAGCAGTACTTC.

This sequence joins TRBV7-6 and TRBJ1-4; D possibly corresponds to TRBD1 (5 bases). The CDR3 is 15 amino acids. In germline, CDR1 is SGHVS, CDR2 FNYEAQ. V shed 1 base and J shed 5 bases, with 11 bases lying between them. The CDR3 coding sequence is TGTGCCAGCAGCTTAGGAGGGGCAGCCAATGAAAAACTGTTTTTT. It yields the protein CASSLGGAANEKLFF.

The chain has TRBV5-1 and TRBJ1-1; D might be TRBD1 (6 bases). The CDR3 spans 14 residues. The V gene's germline CDR1 is SGHRS and CDR2 YFSETQ. V gave up 3 bases and J gave up 4 bases, with 13 bases separating them. Here the CDR3 DNA reads TGCGCCAGCAGCTCACAGGGAGAGGGCACTGAAGCTTTCTTT. It is translated as CASSSQGEGTEAFF.

This chain connects TRBV7-8 to TRBJ2-7; the D gene is possibly TRBD2 (5 bases). CDR1 is SGHVS, CDR2 FQNEAQ, per germline. The length of the CDR3 is 15 residues. V dropped 5 bases and J dropped 6 bases, with 20 bases sitting between them. CDR3 region: CASSQEASGVREQYF. The CDR3 coding sequence is TGTGCCAGCAGCCAAGAGGCCAGCGGAGTACGCGAGCAGTACTTC.

V is TRBV5-6 and J is TRBJ1-1; 11 nucleotides agree with TRBD1. The germline V gene encodes CDR1 SGHDT and CDR2 YYEEEE. Germline trimming cut 2 bases from V and 7 bases from J; bases unmatched to any gene: 7. There are 15 residues in the CDR3. CDR3 residues: CASSFPGQGGGEAFF. CDR3 nucleotide sequence: TGTGCCAGCAGCTTCCCGGGACAGGGGGGAGGTGAAGCTTTCTTT.

This clone was counted many times. This chain uses TRBV5-1 with TRBJ2-2, with TRBD1 matching 8 bases. This CDR3 has 15 amino acids. The trim removed 4 bases at V and 1 base at J, leaving 3 bases unmatched. CDR1 SGHRS and CDR2 YFSETQ come from the germline V gene. Here the CDR3 reads CASSPGTGNTGELFF. The DNA for the CDR3 is TGCGCCAGCAGCCCCGGGACAGGGAACACCGGGGAGCTGTTTTTT.